There are many counts of the clone carrying this T cell receptor beta chain. Used for diagnoses were clinical symptoms, serum thyroxine and TRAb, thyroid ultrasound and orbital computed tomography. The entry originates in a study of T cells in Graves' hyperthyroidism and ophthalmopathy. Using RNA transcripts as the source, TCR beta CDR3 regions were amplified. Carried out on the TCR CDR3, a first-round RT-PCR used the HTBI primer set. TCRdb reprocessed the multiplex PCR reads via MiXCR and lists one record per CDR3 protein. Here the sample spans 370,000 or so distinct CDR3 sequences, roughly 25% being singletons. The sequence was obtained from a man aged 45-60 years with Graves' hyperthyroidism. Sample: blood.

The DNA of the CDR3 is TGTGCCAGCAGCTTAGGGAGCGGGAGAGCGGATACGCAGTATTTT. Translated: CASSLGSGRADTQYF. V is TRBV7-3 and J is TRBJ2-3, with 8 bases aligning to TRBD2. The germline CDR1 and CDR2 sequences are SGHTA and FQGTGA. CDR3 length: 15 amino acids. The trim removed 2 bases at V and 6 bases at J, leaving 7 bases unmatched. Together with reference TRBV7-3 and TRBJ2-3, the CDR3 gives the full variable domain: GAGVSQTPSNKVTEKGKYVELRCDPISGHTALYWYRQSLGQGPEFLIYFQGTGAADDSGLPNDRFFAVRPEGSVSTLKIQRTERGDSAVYLCASSLGSGRADTQYFGPGTRLTVL.